This T cell receptor beta chain was retrieved from a study of blood T cell repertoires in COVID-19. Across the study: The United States, Italy and Spain were the sources of the acute and convalescent COVID-19 samples. T cells, B-cell-depleted T cells, or PBMCs supplied cDNA or gDNA.

The CDR3 covers 19 residues. Trimming cost V 4 bases and J 0 bases, with 22 bases left between them. Germline V CDR1 and CDR2: SGHRS, YFSETQ. Some clones are missing from TCRdb's copy, which holds only in-frame ones; the method was immunoSEQ multiplex PCR. The sample records 100,000 to 150,000 clones, 86% being singletons. The TCR comes from a human donor in a cohort sampled during active COVID-19. Sequencing was done on a sample of peripheral blood. The chain couples TRBV5-1 to TRBJ2-2; possibly TRBD1 for D (7 bases). The CDR3 sequence is CASSASGTAGISNTGELFF. CDR3 DNA: TGCGCCAGCAGCGCATCCGGGACAGCGGGCATATCGAACACCGGGGAGCTGTTTTTT.